This note documents a single TCR beta chain sequence. This record belongs to a study of shared clonotypes between healthy human individuals. Terminally differentiated effector memory CD45RA+ cells were excluded from the naive CD8 cells, which were CD45RO-negative and positively selected for CCR7. The length of the CDR3 is 12 residues. The V gene lost 4 bases and the J gene lost 1 base, with 7 bases spanning the gap. CDR1 is SQVTM, CDR2 ANQGSEA, per germline. Sequencing was performed with immunoSEQ multiplex PCR; in TCRdb, only in-frame clones are kept and a portion is missing. The sample records over 750,000 clones, about 96% being singletons.

This receptor was taken from a man in his thirties or forties in good health. The material sequenced was naive CD8+ T cells sorted from blood. This sequence joins TRBV29-1 and TRBJ1-2; D remains unclear. CDR3 coding DNA: TGCAGCGTTGGGTCAGATAACTATGGCTACACCTTC. It encodes CSVGSDNYGYTF.